What follows are 15 T cell receptor beta chains derived from one specimen sequenced in a study of blood T cells in healthy people across ages. A second PCR, run for roughly 7 to 12 cycles, used a sample-barcoded 5' primer plus a J-beta primer mix. TCRdb redid the calling of the 5' RACE reads with MiXCR, one entry per CDR3 protein. The profile covers around 1,000,000 distinct CDR3 sequences, with around two fifths appearing a single time and 10% to 15% taken by the ten largest. Sequenced: blood. The receptors come from a man aged 18 to 30 in good health.

The chain couples TRBV7-9 to TRBJ1-4; D remains ambiguous. CDR3 length equals 15 residues. Germline CDR1 SEHNR, CDR2 FQNEAQ (reference sequence). The ends were cut back, 2 bases at V and 8 bases at J, with 15 bases in the middle. The DNA of the CDR3 is TGTGCCAGCAGCTTAATTGGCGCCGGCGGGGAAAAACTGTTTTTT. Translated, it gives CASSLIGAGGEKLFF.

The chain carries TRBV3-1 and TRBJ2-1; a weak D match, TRBD2 (6 bases). The CDR3 sequence is 17 residues long. Germline CDR1 is LGHDT and CDR2 is YNNKEL (reference sequence). V was cut by 0 bases and J by 0 bases, with 12 bases left in between. In DNA, the CDR3 is TGTGCCAGCAGCCAAGATCGGGGGAGGAGCTCCTACAATGAGCAGTTCTTC. Its protein is CASSQDRGRSSYNEQFF.

V is TRBV27 and J is TRBJ2-1; unclear D gene. Trimming cost V 1 base and J 4 bases, with 14 bases left between them. This CDR3 is built from 16 residues. The germline V gene has CDR1 MNHEY and CDR2 SMNVEV (reference sequence). The CDR3 loop reads CASSLYPAELYNEQFF. CDR3 bases: TGTGCCAGCAGTTTATACCCCGCAGAACTGTACAATGAGCAGTTCTTC.

This clonotype was counted many times. The J gene is TRBJ2-1, the V gene TRBV4-3, with TRBD1 as a possible D gene (5 bases). V lost 1 base and J lost 1, with 8 bases in between. The germline gives CDR1 LGHNA, CDR2 YSLEER. The CDR3 sequence is 15 residues long. The chain's CDR3 is CASSQVTGSYNEQFF. CDR3 nucleotides: TGCGCCAGCAGCCAAGTAACAGGTTCCTACAATGAGCAGTTCTTC.

The chain joins TRBV30 to TRBJ1-2; D perhaps matches TRBD1 (5 bases). Deletions cut 3 bases from V and 7 bases from J, with 9 bases between. CDR1 is GTSNPN and CDR2 is SVGIG in the germline V gene (reference sequence). The CDR3 totals 11 residues. DNA of the CDR3: TGTGCCTGGAGAAGGGGTTTTGGCTACACCTTC. Its protein is CAWRRGFGYTF.

The chain recombines TRBV5-1 with TRBJ2-1; 8 positions agree with TRBD2. Matching the DNA end better, TRBJ2-7 makes the J call doubtful. The germline gives CDR1 SGHRS, CDR2 YFSETQ. The CDR3 contains 14 residues. The CDR3 nucleotides read TGCGCCAGCACTAGTAGCGGGGACTACAATGAGCAGTACTTC. Its translation: CASTSSGDYNEQYF.

This rearrangement joins TRBV9 to TRBJ2-3; D is uncertain. V was cut by 5 bases and J by 5 bases, with 12 bases left in between. The CDR3 extends over 13 amino acids. CDR1 is SGDLS and CDR2 is YYNGEE in the germline V gene. CDR3 DNA sequence: TGTGCCAGCAGACAAGGTGACCGAGATACGCAGTATTTT. Protein: CASRQGDRDTQYF.

The rearrangement joins TRBV7-2 to TRBJ2-1; D assignment may be TRBD1 or TRBD2 (5 bases each). This CDR3 comprises 15 residues. Germline assignment: CDR1 SGHTA and CDR2 FQGNSA. V was clipped by 3 bases and J by 8 bases, with 17 bases between them. CDR3 in amino acids: CASSLSFPGRDEQFF. Here the CDR3 DNA reads TGTGCCAGCAGCTTGTCGTTCCCGGGACGTGATGAGCAGTTCTTC. The whole variable domain, filled in from reference TRBV7-2 and TRBJ2-1, reads GAGVSQSPSNKVTEKGKDVELRCDPISGHTALYWYRQSLGQGLEFLIYFQGNSAPDKSGLPSDRFSAERTGGSVSTLTIQRTQQEDSAVYLCASSLSFPGRDEQFFGPGTRLTVL.

This clonotype occurred many times. The chain has TRBV7-2 and TRBJ1-1; perhaps TRBD1 as D (5 bases). CDR1 and CDR2 from the germline V gene are SGHTA and FQGNSA. The CDR3 is 13 residues long. Deletions cut 2 bases from V and 1 base from J, with 5 bases between. CDR3 sequence (DNA): TGTGCCAGCAGCTTACAGGGGAACACTGAAGCTTTCTTT. Translating it yields CASSLQGNTEAFF.

This clonotype was detected only a few times. The CDR3 loop is CAAGRNRGTEAFF. CDR3 bases: TGTGCCGCTGGACGGAACAGAGGCACTGAAGCTTTCTTT. The chain carries TRBV10-3 and TRBJ1-1, with D unclear. The germline V and J ends were trimmed by 11 bases and 4 bases, with 17 bases remaining between them. CDR3 length: 13 amino acids. CDR1 and CDR2 from the germline V gene are ENHRY and SYGVKD.

The chain joins TRBV20-1 to TRBJ2-1; 7 bases agree with TRBD2. From germline, CDR1 is DFQATT and CDR2 SNEGSKA (reference sequence). V lost 3 bases to trimming and J lost 6 bases; unmatched junction nucleotides: 8. The CDR3 consists of 14 residues. The CDR3 is CSARPPGLTNEQFF. The CDR3 DNA sequence: TGCAGTGCTAGGCCACCGGGACTAACCAATGAGCAGTTCTTC.

This clonotype was picked up a small number of times. V is TRBV6-2 or TRBV6-3 and J is TRBJ1-2, with TRBD1 matching over 8 bases. Trimming cost V 6 bases and J 8 bases; bases outside gene matches: 8. This CDR3 comprises 13 residues. The germline gives CDR1 MNHEY, CDR2 SVGEGT. The CDR3 nucleotides are TGTGCCAGCAGCACCAGGGGGCCGGACGGCTACACCTTC. This encodes CASSTRGPDGYTF.

Concerning this clonotype itself: A single base separates this from a much larger clone, so it may be a read error. The V and J genes are TRBV5-1 and TRBJ1-2; D may be TRBD1 (6 bases). The germline gives CDR1 SGHRS, CDR2 YFSETQ. CDR3 length equals 14 residues. Trimming stripped 0 bases from V and 5 bases from J, with 11 bases between. The CDR3 spells CASSLGQATYGYTF. Here the CDR3 DNA reads TGCGCCAGCAGCTTGGGACAGGCTACATATGGCTACACCTTC.

The genes are TRBV10-3 and TRBJ2-1; 10 bases match TRBD2. This CDR3 contains 19 residues. J was trimmed by 5 bases and V by 4 bases; bases with no gene match: 17. Per the germline V gene, CDR1 is ENHRY and CDR2 is SYGVKD. The CDR3, as DNA: TGTGCCATCAGTGTCCTCTTGAGCTCCGGGACTAGCGAGGACAATGAGCAGTTCTTC. This sequence encodes CAISVLLSSGTSEDNEQFF.

This chain uses TRBV3-1 with TRBJ2-5, with D perhaps TRBD2 (5 bases). The V gene lost 0 bases and the J gene lost 7 bases, with 12 bases spanning the gap. The germline CDR1 and CDR2 sequences are LGHDT and YNNKEL (reference sequence). There are 14 residues in the CDR3. The CDR3 DNA is TGTGCCAGCAGCCAAGATTGGGCGGGCGGGACCCAGTACTTC. The encoded protein is CASSQDWAGGTQYF.